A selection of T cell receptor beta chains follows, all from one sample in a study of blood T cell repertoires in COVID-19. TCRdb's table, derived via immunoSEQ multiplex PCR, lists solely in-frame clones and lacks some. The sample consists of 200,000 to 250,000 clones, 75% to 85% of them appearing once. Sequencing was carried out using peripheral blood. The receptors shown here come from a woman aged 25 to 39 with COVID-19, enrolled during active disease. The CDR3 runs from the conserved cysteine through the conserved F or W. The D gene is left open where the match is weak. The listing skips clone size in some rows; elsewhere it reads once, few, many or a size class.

CASSLAFGTEYGYTF TGTGCCAGCAGCTTGGCCTTTGGGACAGAGTATGGCTACACCTTC TRBJ1-2 TRBV5-4 once TRBD1 15
CASTKTSGELFF TGTGCCAGCACCAAGACTAGCGGGGAGCTGTTTTTT TRBJ2-2 TRBV2 - - 12
CASRLAGSSYNEQFF TGTGCCAGCAGGTTGGCGGGGAGCTCCTACAATGAGCAGTTCTTC TRBJ2-1 TRBV11-2 - - 15
CASSPRGAPAGYEQYF TGCGCCAGCAGCCCTCGGGGGGCTCCCGCGGGCTACGAGCAGTACTTC TRBJ2-7 TRBV4-1 - - 16
CASSSGTGFTDTQYF TGTGCCAGCAGCTCCGGGACAGGGTTCACAGATACGCAGTATTTT TRBJ2-3 TRBV7-3 - TRBD1 15
CASSLWQRTRSTDTQYF TGTGCCAGCAGTTTATGGCAGCGGACCCGTAGCACAGATACGCAGTATTTT TRBJ2-3 TRBV27 few - 17
CARSLKRVLAGELFF TGTGCCAGAAGCTTAAAGCGGGTTTTAGCCGGGGAGCTGTTTTTT TRBJ2-2 TRBV5-3 - - 15
CASSPSGTRVGYTF TGTGCCAGCAGCCCCTCCGGGACTCGCGTGGGCTACACCTTC TRBJ1-2 TRBV7-3 - - 14
CASSPDRGLYGYTF TGTGCCAGCAGCCCAGACAGGGGGCTCTATGGCTACACCTTC TRBJ1-2 TRBV6-5 - TRBD1 14
CASSLGTGFSTTNEKLFF TGCGCCAGCAGCCTGGGGACAGGGTTCAGCACAACTAATGAAAAACTGTTTTTT TRBJ1-4 TRBV5-1 - TRBD1 18
CASSTCRSLNSNQPQHF TGTGCCAGCAGCACGTGCAGATCCCTTAATAGCAATCAGCCCCAGCATTTT TRBJ1-5 TRBV3-1/TRBV3-2 - - 17
CASSQTGETQYF TGTGCCAGTAGTCAGACAGGAGAGACCCAGTACTTC TRBJ2-5 TRBV19 - - 12
CASSTGLAGGQETQYF TGTGCCAGCAGCACGGGACTAGCGGGGGGGCAAGAGACCCAGTACTTC TRBJ2-5 TRBV5-5 - TRBD2 16
CASSRQGGNSPLHF TGTGCCAGCAGTCGACAGGGGGGGAATTCACCCCTCCACTTT TRBJ1-6 TRBV11-2 - TRBD1 14
CASSLGTGSSYEQYF TGTGCCAGCAGTTTAGGAACAGGAAGCTCCTACGAGCAGTACTTC TRBJ2-7 TRBV6-6 - - 15
CASSQEPGLSYNEQFF TGCGCCAGCAGCCAAGAACCGGGACTCTCCTACAATGAGCAGTTCTTC TRBJ2-1 TRBV4-3 once - 16
CASSSQEGSINYGYTF TGTGCCAGCAGCTCCCAGGAGGGGTCTATTAACTATGGCTACACCTTC TRBJ1-2 TRBV5-6 - - 16
CASSKGANVLTF TGTGCCAGCTCTAAGGGGGCCAACGTCCTGACTTTC TRBJ2-6 TRBV7-3 - - 12
CASSDWGGTDTQYF TGTGCCAGCAGCGATTGGGGGGGCACAGATACGCAGTATTTT TRBJ2-3 TRBV7-3 - - 14
CASSSLTGSTDTQYF TGCGCCAGCAGCTCCCTGACGGGAAGCACAGATACGCAGTATTTT TRBJ2-3 TRBV5-1 - - 15
CASTPGGSRTDTQYF TGTGCCAGCACTCCCGGGGGGTCCCGAACAGATACGCAGTATTTT TRBJ2-3 TRBV9 - TRBD2 15
CASSIQGSGGDTQYF TGTGCCAGCAGTATCCAGGGTTCGGGAGGGGATACGCAGTATTTT TRBJ2-3 TRBV6-2/TRBV6-3 - TRBD2 15
CASSIAGSGLNEQFF TGTGCCAGTAGTATAGCCGGGTCAGGACTGAATGAGCAGTTCTTC TRBJ2-1 TRBV19 - - 15
CASSYSPATDTQYF TGTGCCAGCAGTTACTCCCCCGCGACAGATACGCAGTATTTT TRBJ2-3 TRBV6-6 - - 14
CASSPPLDRPSGNTIYF TGTGCCAGCAGCCCACCCCTCGACAGGCCCTCTGGAAACACCATATATTTT TRBJ1-3 TRBV7-2 - - 17
CASSLQVGGSADTQYF TGTGCCAGCAGCCTACAGGTGGGAGGGTCTGCAGATACGCAGTATTTT TRBJ2-3 TRBV3-1/TRBV3-2 - TRBD2 16
CASSPDATRQGEKLFF TGTGCCAGCAGCCCCGACGCGACGAGACAGGGTGAAAAACTGTTTTTT TRBJ1-4 TRBV3-1/TRBV3-2 - TRBD1 16
CAFVWTGVRTEAFF TGTGCCTTTGTATGGACAGGGGTTAGAACTGAAGCTTTCTTT TRBJ1-1 TRBV30 - TRBD1 14
CASSTSFGEGKSNQPQHF TGTGCCAGCAGCACCTCCTTCGGGGAGGGCAAAAGCAATCAGCCCCAGCATTTT TRBJ1-5 TRBV5-8 - - 18
CAISSRDTQYF TGTGCCATCAGCTCCCGGGATACGCAGTATTTT TRBJ2-3 TRBV10-3 - - 11
CASSRESVDGYTF TGTGCCAGCAGTCGGGAATCCGTGGATGGCTACACCTTC TRBJ1-2 TRBV5-4 - - 13
CASSEPGGGNQPQHF TGTGCCAGCAGTGAACCAGGGGGTGGCAATCAGCCCCAGCATTTT TRBJ1-5 TRBV2 - TRBD1 15
CASSLAGQTANEKLFF TGCGCCAGCAGCTTGGCGGGACAGACCGCTAATGAAAAACTGTTTTTT TRBJ1-4 TRBV5-1 once TRBD1 16
CASSLSGRNTEAFF TGTGCCAGCAGCTTATCGGGAAGGAACACTGAAGCTTTCTTT TRBJ1-1 TRBV11-2 few - 14
CATGLAGVSYEQYF TGTGCCACGGGACTAGCGGGAGTGTCCTACGAGCAGTACTTC TRBJ2-7 TRBV12-5 few TRBD2 14
CASSLGRGNPDTQYF TGCGCCAGCAGCTTGGGGCGGGGGAACCCAGATACGCAGTATTTT TRBJ2-3 TRBV5-1 - TRBD2 15
CASSSLAGGLSYEQYF TGTGCCAGCAGCTCGTTAGCGGGAGGGCTATCATACGAGCAGTACTTC TRBJ2-7 TRBV5-6 - TRBD2 16
CASSLEASGNSYEQYF TGTGCCAGCAGCTTAGAGGCTAGCGGAAACTCCTACGAGCAGTACTTC TRBJ2-7 TRBV11-2 - TRBD2 16
CSVGSGGLLYNEQFF TGCAGCGTTGGTAGCGGGGGGCTCCTCTACAATGAGCAGTTCTTC TRBJ2-1 TRBV29-1 - TRBD2 15
CASSVDPGTNYGYTF TGTGCCAGCAGCGTAGATCCGGGAACTAACTATGGCTACACCTTC TRBJ1-2 TRBV9 - - 15
CASSYDGRGQGDTQYF TGTGCCAGCAGTTACGACGGCAGGGGGCAAGGAGATACGCAGTATTTT TRBJ2-3 TRBV6-5 - TRBD1 16